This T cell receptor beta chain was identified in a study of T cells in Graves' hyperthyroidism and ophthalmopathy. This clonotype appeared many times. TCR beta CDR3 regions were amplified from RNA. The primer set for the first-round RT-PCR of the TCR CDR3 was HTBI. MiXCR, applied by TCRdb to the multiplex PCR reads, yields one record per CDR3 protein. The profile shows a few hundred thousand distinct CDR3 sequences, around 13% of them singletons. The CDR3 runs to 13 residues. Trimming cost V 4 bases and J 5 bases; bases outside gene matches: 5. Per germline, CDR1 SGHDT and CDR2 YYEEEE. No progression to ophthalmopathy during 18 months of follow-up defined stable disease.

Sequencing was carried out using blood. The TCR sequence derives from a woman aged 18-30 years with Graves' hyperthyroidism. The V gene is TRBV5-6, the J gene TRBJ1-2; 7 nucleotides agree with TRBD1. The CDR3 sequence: CASSDRESYGYTF. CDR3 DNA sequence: TGTGCCAGCAGCGACAGGGAATCATATGGCTACACCTTC.